The 30 T cell receptor beta chains below come from one sample, sequenced in a study of shared clonotypes between healthy human individuals. Sequencing used immunoSEQ multiplex PCR; TCRdb keeps in-frame clones, though not all of them. The sample includes roughly 500,000 clones, roughly 95% of them seen just once. The sample was naive CD4+ T cells sorted from blood. Subset specified: CD45RA+ positively selected. All receptors come from a woman aged 25-40 years in good health.

The CDR3 DNA sequence: TGTGCCAGTAGTTTCGCTAGCGTCTACTACAATGAGCAGTTCTTC. It translates to CASSFASVYYNEQFF. This chain joins TRBV19 and TRBJ2-1; D possibly corresponds to TRBD2 (6 bases). V lost 5 bases and J 3 bases, leaving 14 bases between the germline ends. The length of the CDR3 is 15 residues. The germline gives CDR1 LNHDA, CDR2 SQIVND (reference sequence).

In DNA, the CDR3 is TGTGCCAGCAGTGAACGGGAGGGGACCTCCGGAGGCTACACCTTC. Translated, it gives CASSEREGTSGGYTF. V gene TRBV2 combines with J gene TRBJ1-2; a possible D gene is TRBD1 (5 bases). V was shortened by 2 bases and J by 8 bases, with 18 bases between the two germline ends. This CDR3 contains 15 residues. Germline lookup yields CDR1 SNHLY and CDR2 FYNNEI.

The J gene is TRBJ1-5, the V gene TRBV2, with 10 bases that match TRBD1. Germline V gives CDR1 SNHLY, CDR2 FYNNEI. CDR3 length: 14 amino acids. The V and J ends lost 6 bases and 6 bases, in that order; junction bases with no gene match: 5. CDR3 bases: TGTGCCAGCAGAGGACAGGGGGATTTTCAGCCCCAGCATTTT. This translates into CASRGQGDFQPQHF.

CDR3: CASSAGTGSYEQYF. Here the CDR3 DNA reads TGTGCCAGCAGTGCCGGGACAGGGTCCTACGAGCAGTACTTC. The chain links TRBV7-6 to TRBJ2-7, with 9 bases fitting TRBD1. The CDR3 length is 14 residues. CDR1 SGHVS and CDR2 FNYEAQ come from the germline V gene. The ends lost 6 bases at V and 1 base at J; junction bases unmatched: 4.

V is TRBV19 and J is TRBJ1-2; a possible D gene is TRBD1 (5 bases). The V gene lost 5 bases and the J gene lost 0 bases, with 19 bases spanning the gap. Germline CDR1 reads LNHDA; CDR2 reads SQIVND (reference sequence). This CDR3 region has 17 residues. CDR3 DNA: TGTGCCAGTAGTCCGGGGCAGGGCGGTGACACTAACTATGGCTACACCTTC. It codes for CASSPGQGGDTNYGYTF.

The CDR3 DNA reads as TGTGCCAGCAGCCAAGTATCCGGACAGGGGAAGGGTAGTGGCTACACCTTC. Amino acid sequence: CASSQVSGQGKGSGYTF. The chain has TRBV4-2 and TRBJ1-2; the match to TRBD1 covers 9 bases. CDR3 length: 17 residues. The junction had 13 bases not matched to a gene; V was cut back by 1 base and J by 7 bases. CDR1 and CDR2 from the germline V gene are LGHNA and YNFKEQ.

This clone was seen only once. This chain connects TRBV7-8 to TRBJ1-5, with D possibly matching TRBD1 (5 bases). The CDR3 is 16 amino acids. V lost 5 bases and J lost 3, with 17 bases in between. Per germline, CDR1 SGHVS and CDR2 FQNEAQ. The CDR3 DNA reads as TGTGCCAGCAGCCTCCGGGACCGAACTCCCAATCAGCCCCAGCATTTT. As protein: CASSLRDRTPNQPQHF.

The chain recombines TRBV30 with TRBJ1-2; D is perhaps TRBD1 (6 bases). CDR1 is GTSNPN, CDR2 SVGIG, per germline (reference sequence). V lost 7 bases and J 4 bases, leaving 19 bases between the germline ends. The CDR3 has 14 residues. The CDR3 is CAYRDTTGFYGYTF. CDR3 nucleotides: TGTGCCTACCGGGATACGACAGGATTCTATGGCTACACCTTC.

The V and J genes are TRBV28 and TRBJ2-1; perhaps TRBD1 as D (6 bases). The CDR3 is 15 residues long. The V end was cut by 5 bases, the J end by 4 bases, with 15 bases between. Germline assignment: CDR1 MDHEN and CDR2 SYDVKM. CDR3 coding DNA: TGTGCCAGCAGTCCCGGACAGACCCCTTACAATGAGCAGTTCTTC. Its protein product is CASSPGQTPYNEQFF.

The gene calls are TRBV2 and TRBJ2-5; 10 bases agree with TRBD2. Germline values: CDR1 SNHLY, CDR2 FYNNEI. V was pared by 7 bases and J by 12 bases, with 26 bases of the junction left unmatched. The CDR3 extends over 18 amino acids. CDR3 sequence (DNA): TGTGCCAGCAAGGCCCCAGGAGCGGGTCGGCTAGCGGGAGCTCGTGAGTACTTC. Its protein is CASKAPGAGRLAGAREYF. Drawing the rest from reference TRBV2 and TRBJ2-5, the complete variable domain is EPEVTQTPSHQVTQMGQEVILRCVPISNHLYFYWYRQILGQKVEFLVSFYNNEISEKSEIFDDQFSVERPDGSNFTLKIRSTKLEDSAMYFCASKAPGAGRLAGAREYFGPGTRLLVL.

The genes are TRBV20-1 and TRBJ2-7; the D gene is possibly TRBD2 (5 bases). The germline gives CDR1 DFQATT, CDR2 SNEGSKA (reference sequence). CDR3 length: 11 residues. Deletions cut 4 bases from V and 7 bases from J, with 11 bases between. The CDR3 region has the DNA TGCAGTGCTACCAGGACGGGAGAGCAGTACTTC. Protein: CSATRTGEQYF.

CDR3 DNA sequence: TGCAGCGGTCGGGGGAGCTCCTACAATGAGCAGTTCTTC. Translating gives CSGRGSSYNEQFF. The J gene is TRBJ2-1, the V gene TRBV29-1; perhaps TRBD2 as D (6 bases). Trimming pared 7 bases from V and 0 bases from J, leaving 10 bases between. Germline CDR1 and CDR2: SQVTM and ANQGSEA. This CDR3 has 13 residues.

In its sample, this clone was seen a few times. This chain connects TRBV28 to TRBJ2-3; perhaps TRBD2 as D (6 bases). V lost 7 bases and J lost 0, with 17 bases in between. Looked up from germline, CDR1 is MDHEN and CDR2 is SYDVKM. CDR3 length: 16 residues. The CDR3 protein is CASINNGGPSTDTQYF. Written as DNA, the CDR3 is TGTGCCAGCATCAACAACGGGGGACCCAGCACAGATACGCAGTATTTT.

The V and J genes are TRBV10-3 and TRBJ2-2, with D hard to call. Germline V gene sequence: CDR1 ENHRY, CDR2 SYGVKD. Deletions cut 1 base from V and 7 bases from J, with 1 base between. This CDR3 spans 11 amino acids. The CDR3 loop is CAISEFGELFF. As DNA, the CDR3 is TGTGCCATCAGTGAGTTCGGGGAGCTGTTTTTT.

This clone has only one observation. The chain links TRBV7-9 to TRBJ1-2, with D possibly TRBD1 on 6 matching bases. CDR3 length: 13 residues. Germline CDR1 reads SEHNR; CDR2 reads FQNEAQ (reference sequence). Trimming took 5 bases from V and 3 from J, leaving 10 bases between them. CDR3 bases: TGTGCCAGCAGCCTCAGGGGCGACTATGGCTACACCTTC. Protein: CASSLRGDYGYTF.

This chain links TRBV27 with TRBJ1-5, with a possible D match to TRBD1 (5 bases). Trimming cost V 4 bases and J 0 bases, with 19 bases left between them. Looked up from germline, CDR1 is MNHEY and CDR2 is SMNVEV (reference sequence). This CDR3 comprises 18 residues. CDR3 DNA: TGTGCCAGCAGTTCGTTGGGAACTGACAGTTATAGCAATCAGCCCCAGCATTTT. Translated, it gives CASSSLGTDSYSNQPQHF.

The chain combines TRBV10-3 with TRBJ2-7, with TRBD1 matching 12 bases. Germline-derived CDR1 and CDR2 are ENHRY and SYGVKD. The CDR3 sequence is 17 residues long. V gave up 6 bases and J gave up 3 bases; unmatched junction bases: 12. The CDR3 nucleotides are TGTGCCATCAGGCCGGGACAGGGGGCGCAGGGGGGCTACGAGCAGTACTTC. Amino acid sequence: CAIRPGQGAQGGYEQYF.

The chain recombines TRBV10-3 with TRBJ2-1, with D unresolved. Per germline, CDR1 ENHRY and CDR2 SYGVKD. The ends were cut back, 0 bases at V and 10 bases at J, with 4 bases in the middle. The CDR3 is 11 amino acids. CDR3 DNA sequence: TGTGCCATCAGTGAGTCGATCGAGCAGTTCTTC. Translation: CAISESIEQFF.

The chain carries TRBV10-3 and TRBJ2-1; 10 bases align to TRBD2. Germline V lookup: CDR1 ENHRY, CDR2 SYGVKD. V trimming: 0 bases; J trimming: 9 bases; junction bases outside the gene matches: 8. The length of the CDR3 is 16 residues. The CDR3 spells CAISESLAGGLGEQFF. DNA for the CDR3: TGTGCCATCAGTGAGTCGTTAGCGGGAGGACTGGGTGAGCAGTTCTTC.

This sequence joins TRBV1 and TRBJ1-2. TRBV1 is flagged as a pseudogene. The CDR3 sequence is 12 residues long. As DNA, the CDR3 is TGCGCCAGCAGCCAAGATGGGTACGGCTACACCTTC. Translating it yields CASSQDGYGYTF.

This sequence joins TRBV30 and TRBJ2-7; D gene unclear. Germline V lookup: CDR1 GTSNPN, CDR2 SVGIG (reference sequence). The CDR3 length is 14 residues. Deletions cut 0 bases from V and 1 base from J, with 10 bases between. The CDR3 loop is CAWSVRPGSYEQYF. CDR3 nucleotide sequence: TGTGCCTGGAGTGTACGGCCGGGTTCCTACGAGCAGTACTTC. Looking up the rest from reference TRBV30 and TRBJ2-7 gives the full variable domain: SQTIHQWPATLVQPVGSPLSLECTVEGTSNPNLYWYRQAAGRGLQLLFYSVGIGQISSEVPQNLSASRPQDRQFILSSKKLLLSDSGFYLCAWSVRPGSYEQYFGPGTRLTVT.

V is TRBV9 and J is TRBJ2-3; D might be TRBD2 (6 bases). Trimming took 2 bases from V and 0 from J, leaving 13 bases between them. CDR3 length equals 16 residues. Looked up from germline, CDR1 is SGDLS and CDR2 is YYNGEE. The CDR3 sequence is CASSVNPTRSTDTQYF. The DNA of the CDR3 is TGTGCCAGCAGCGTTAACCCGACTAGAAGCACAGATACGCAGTATTTT.

In the case of this clone: The same CDR3 also results from other DNA sequences found in this sample. The CDR3 sequence: CASSPSGSYEQYF. In DNA form, the CDR3 reads TGTGCCAGCTCACCAAGCGGGAGCTACGAGCAGTACTTC. This chain uses TRBV18 with TRBJ2-7; 8 bases fit TRBD2. The junction had 0 bases not matched to a gene; V was cut back by 2 bases and J by 3 bases. Germline CDR1 is KGHSH and CDR2 is LQKENI. The CDR3 totals 13 residues.

The chain recombines TRBV27 with TRBJ2-2, with D hard to call. Germline V CDR1 and CDR2: MNHEY, SMNVEV (reference sequence). Trimming pared 3 bases from V and 0 bases from J, leaving 5 bases between. The CDR3 runs 14 residues. The CDR3 spells CASSFATNTGELFF. The CDR3 DNA reads TGTGCCAGCAGTTTCGCCACGAACACCGGGGAGCTGTTTTTT.

The chain has TRBV6-4 and TRBJ1-2, with TRBD1 identical over 7 bases. With 2 bases clipped from V and 14 bases from J, the junction kept 14 bases outside the gene matches. Germline V lookup: CDR1 MRHNA, CDR2 SNTAGT. The CDR3 has 14 amino acids. CDR3 sequence (DNA): TGTGCCAGCAGTGACATCGTAGGGGGCGCCTTGAGAACCTTC. Protein: CASSDIVGGALRTF.

This chain joins TRBV4-1 and TRBJ1-5, with D hard to call. Trimming pared 1 base from V and 4 bases from J, leaving 14 bases between. Germline loops: CDR1 MGHRA, CDR2 YSYEKL. The CDR3 contains 16 residues. The DNA for the CDR3 is TGCGCCAGCAGCCAAGGTGTCCTCAAAACAAATCAGCCCCAGCATTTT. Residues: CASSQGVLKTNQPQHF.

The rearrangement links TRBV7-2 to TRBJ2-2; the D gene is possibly TRBD2 (6 bases). Between the trimmed V and J ends, which lost 5 bases and 1 base, there was a span of 14 bases. CDR3 length: 16 amino acids. Germline assignment: CDR1 SGHTA and CDR2 FQGNSA. The CDR3 coding sequence is TGTGCCAGCAGCCAATTTGGGGGAGGGAACACCGGGGAGCTGTTTTTT. Protein product: CASSQFGGGNTGELFF.

This chain joins TRBV7-8 and TRBJ1-4, with 9 bases fitting TRBD1. The trim removed 4 bases at V and 7 bases at J, leaving 7 bases unmatched. The CDR3 is 15 residues long. Germline V lookup: CDR1 SGHVS, CDR2 FQNEAQ. The CDR3: CASSSGTGMSEKLFF. The CDR3 nucleotides read TGTGCCAGCAGCTCCGGGACAGGGATGAGTGAAAAACTGTTTTTT.

V usage is TRBV11-3 and J usage is TRBJ2-1; D is unresolved. The V gene's germline CDR1 is SGHNT and CDR2 YENEEA. The V end was cut by 2 bases, the J end by 7 bases, with 9 bases between. The CDR3 has 13 amino acids. The CDR3 reads CASSLLNSNEQFF. The CDR3 DNA reads TGTGCCAGCAGCTTACTAAACAGTAATGAGCAGTTCTTC.

The chain carries TRBV15 and TRBJ2-7, with D perhaps matching TRBD2 (7 bases). Germline V CDR1 and CDR2: LNHNV, YYDKDF (reference sequence). The CDR3 covers 14 residues. Trimming left V 3 bases short and J 1 base short, with 10 bases between. The CDR3 spells CATSRRGGSYEQYF. CDR3 in DNA: TGTGCCACCAGCAGGAGGGGGGGGTCCTACGAGCAGTACTTC.